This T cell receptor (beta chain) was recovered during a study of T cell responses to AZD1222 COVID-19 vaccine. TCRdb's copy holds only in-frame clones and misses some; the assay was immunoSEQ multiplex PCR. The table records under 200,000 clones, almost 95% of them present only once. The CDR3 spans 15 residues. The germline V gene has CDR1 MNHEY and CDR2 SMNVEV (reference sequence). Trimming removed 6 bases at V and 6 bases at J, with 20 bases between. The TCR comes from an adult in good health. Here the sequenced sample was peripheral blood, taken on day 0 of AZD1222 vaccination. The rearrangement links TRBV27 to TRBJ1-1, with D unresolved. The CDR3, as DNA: TGTGCCAGCAGCCCCCGTGGAGGGTATGGAGCTGAAGCTTTCTTT. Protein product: CASSPRGGYGAEAFF.